This T cell receptor (beta chain) came from a study of T cell responses to AZD1222 COVID-19 vaccine. Study results and caveats: Regions 160-218 and 743-854 dominated among vaccine-associated CD4 TCRs spanning spike. Nearly half of spike-specific TCRs reportedly go after variant regions that carry no mutations. Clonal diversity was possibly underestimated; the donors were predominantly white British and more often female.

Measured with immunoSEQ multiplex PCR; TCRdb has only the in-frame clones, and not every one. The sample holds fewer than 300,000 clones; 85% to 95% are singletons and the top ten take 0.5% to 0.7%. Points on this clone: Its antigen is unidentified.

This clonotype was sampled from an adult in good health. Sequencing was performed on peripheral blood, taken on day 0 of AZD1222 vaccination.

The CDR3 here is CATSRPRGQGYTF. CDR3 coding DNA: TGTGCCACCAGCAGACCAAGGGGGCAGGGCTACACCTTC. This chain links TRBV15 with TRBJ1-2; 7 bases are a match to TRBD1. Trimming took 2 bases from V and 8 from J; bases not matched to a gene: 5. This CDR3 has 13 amino acids. The germline V gene encodes CDR1 LNHNV and CDR2 YYDKDF (reference sequence).